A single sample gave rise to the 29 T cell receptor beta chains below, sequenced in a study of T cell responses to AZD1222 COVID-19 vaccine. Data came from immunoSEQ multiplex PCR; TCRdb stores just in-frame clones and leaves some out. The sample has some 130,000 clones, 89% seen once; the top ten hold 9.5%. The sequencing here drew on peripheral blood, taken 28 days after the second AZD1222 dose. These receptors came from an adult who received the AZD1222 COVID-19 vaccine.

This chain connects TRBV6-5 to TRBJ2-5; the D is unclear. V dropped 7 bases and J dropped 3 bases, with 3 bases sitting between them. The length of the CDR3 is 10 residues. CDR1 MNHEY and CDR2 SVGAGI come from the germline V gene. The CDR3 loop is CASMEETQYF. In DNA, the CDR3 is TGTGCCAGCATGGAAGAGACCCAGTACTTC.

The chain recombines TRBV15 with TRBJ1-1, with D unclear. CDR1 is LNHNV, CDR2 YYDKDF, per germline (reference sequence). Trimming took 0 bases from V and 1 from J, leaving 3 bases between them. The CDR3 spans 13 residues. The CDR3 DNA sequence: TGTGCCACCAGCAGAGACCCGAACACTGAAGCTTTCTTT. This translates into CATSRDPNTEAFF.

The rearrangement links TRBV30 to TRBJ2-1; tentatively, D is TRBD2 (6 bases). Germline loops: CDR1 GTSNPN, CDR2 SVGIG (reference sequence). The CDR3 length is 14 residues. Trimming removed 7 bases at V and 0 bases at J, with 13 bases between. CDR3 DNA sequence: TGTGCCTCCTTAACTAGCCGCTCCTACAATGAGCAGTTCTTC. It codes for CASLTSRSYNEQFF.

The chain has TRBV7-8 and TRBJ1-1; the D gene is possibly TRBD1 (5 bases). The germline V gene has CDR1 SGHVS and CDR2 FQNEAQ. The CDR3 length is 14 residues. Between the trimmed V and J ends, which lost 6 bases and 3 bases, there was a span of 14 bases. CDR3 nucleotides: TGTGCCAGCAGACCCAGGGATAGCTACACTGAAGCTTTCTTT. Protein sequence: CASRPRDSYTEAFF.

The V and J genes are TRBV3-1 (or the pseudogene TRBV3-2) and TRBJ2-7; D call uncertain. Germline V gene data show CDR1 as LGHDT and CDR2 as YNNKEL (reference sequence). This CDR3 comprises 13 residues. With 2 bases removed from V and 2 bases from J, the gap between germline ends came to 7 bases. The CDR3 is CASSQRVPYEQYF. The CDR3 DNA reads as TGTGCCAGCAGCCAAAGGGTCCCCTACGAGCAGTACTTC.

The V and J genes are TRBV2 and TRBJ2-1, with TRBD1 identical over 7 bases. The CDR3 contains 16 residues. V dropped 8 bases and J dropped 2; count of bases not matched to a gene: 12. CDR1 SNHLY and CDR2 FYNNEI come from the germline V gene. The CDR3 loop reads CASQRTGVGTYNEQFF. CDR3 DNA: TGTGCCAGCCAACGTACAGGGGTCGGTACCTACAATGAGCAGTTCTTC.

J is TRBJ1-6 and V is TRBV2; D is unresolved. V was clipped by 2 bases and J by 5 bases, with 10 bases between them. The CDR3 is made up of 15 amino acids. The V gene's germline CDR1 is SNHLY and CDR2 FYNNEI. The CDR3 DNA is TGTGCCAGCAGTGAAAGTTTGGGTAATAATTCACCCCTCCACTTT. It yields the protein CASSESLGNNSPLHF.

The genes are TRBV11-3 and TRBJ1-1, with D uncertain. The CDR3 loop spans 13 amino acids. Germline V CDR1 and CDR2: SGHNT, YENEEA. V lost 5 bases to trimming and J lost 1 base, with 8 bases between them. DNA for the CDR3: TGTGCCAGCAGCCTCCACACGAACACTGAAGCTTTCTTT. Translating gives CASSLHTNTEAFF. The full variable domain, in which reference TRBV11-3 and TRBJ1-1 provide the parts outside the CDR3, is EAGVVQSPRYKIIEKKQPVAFWCNPISGHNTLYWYLQNLGQGPELLIRYENEEAVDDSQLPKDRFSAERLKGVDSTLKIQPAELGDSAVYLCASSLHTNTEAFFGQGTRLTVV.

CDR3 protein: CASRRAGEGYNSPLHF. In DNA form, the CDR3 reads TGTGCCAGTAGACGGGCAGGGGAAGGCTATAATTCACCCCTCCACTTT. The chain carries TRBV19 and TRBJ1-6; D might be TRBD1 (6 bases). V dropped 6 bases and J dropped 3 bases, with 15 bases sitting between them. The CDR3 length is 16 residues. CDR1 is LNHDA, CDR2 SQIVND, per germline (reference sequence). Combining the CDR3 with reference TRBV19 and TRBJ1-6 gives the whole variable domain DGGITQSPKYLFRKEGQNVTLSCEQNLNHDAMYWYRQDPGQGLRLIYYSQIVNDFQKGDIAEGYSVSREKKESFPLTVTSAQKNPTAFYLCASRRAGEGYNSPLHFGNGTRLTVT.

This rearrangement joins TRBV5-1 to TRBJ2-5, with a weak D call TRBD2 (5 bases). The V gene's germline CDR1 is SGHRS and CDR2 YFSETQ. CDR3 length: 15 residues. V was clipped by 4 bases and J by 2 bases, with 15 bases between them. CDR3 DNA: TGCGCCAGCAGCCGCTCTAGCAGCGGACAAGAGACCCAGTACTTC. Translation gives CASSRSSSGQETQYF.

CDR3 nucleotides: TGTGCCAGCAGCCTCGGACTCCCCACTGAAGCTTTCTTT. Protein: CASSLGLPTEAFF. The V gene is TRBV14, the J gene TRBJ1-1; D uncertain. Trimming shortened V by 4 bases and J by 4 bases, and 10 bases separated the two germline ends. CDR1 SGHDN and CDR2 FVKESK come from the germline V gene. The CDR3 has 13 residues. Drawing the rest from reference TRBV14 and TRBJ1-1, the complete variable domain is EAGVTQFPSHSVIEKGQTVTLRCDPISGHDNLYWYRRVMGKEIKFLLHFVKESKQDESGMPNNRFLAERTGGTYSTLKVQPAELEDSGVYFCASSLGLPTEAFFGQGTRLTVV.

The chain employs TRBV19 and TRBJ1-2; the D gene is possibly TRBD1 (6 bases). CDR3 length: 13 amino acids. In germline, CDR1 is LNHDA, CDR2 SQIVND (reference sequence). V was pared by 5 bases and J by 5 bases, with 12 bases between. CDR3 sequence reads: CASSPERGYGYTF. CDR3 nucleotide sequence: TGTGCCAGTAGTCCGGAGAGGGGGTATGGCTACACCTTC.

The CDR3 reads CASSEGGYEQYF. The CDR3 nucleotides are TGTGCCAGCAGCGAAGGCGGCTACGAGCAGTACTTC. V gene TRBV11-2 combines with J gene TRBJ2-7; the D is unclear. Trimming shortened V by 5 bases and J by 3 bases, and 8 bases separated the two germline ends. The CDR3 runs 12 residues. CDR1 is SGHAT and CDR2 is FQNNGV in the germline V gene.

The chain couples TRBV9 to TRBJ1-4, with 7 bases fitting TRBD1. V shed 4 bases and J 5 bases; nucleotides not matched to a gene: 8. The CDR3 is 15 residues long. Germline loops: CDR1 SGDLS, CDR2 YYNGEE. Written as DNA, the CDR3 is TGTGCCAGCAGCCCCAGGGGGGACAAGAATGAAAAACTGTTTTTT. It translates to CASSPRGDKNEKLFF.

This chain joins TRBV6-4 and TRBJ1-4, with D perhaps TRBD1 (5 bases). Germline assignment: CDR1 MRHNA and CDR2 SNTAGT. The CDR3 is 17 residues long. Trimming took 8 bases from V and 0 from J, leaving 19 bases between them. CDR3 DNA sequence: TGTGCCAGCGGCCGGGACTCCCAAGCGGCAACTAATGAAAAACTGTTTTTT. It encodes CASGRDSQAATNEKLFF.

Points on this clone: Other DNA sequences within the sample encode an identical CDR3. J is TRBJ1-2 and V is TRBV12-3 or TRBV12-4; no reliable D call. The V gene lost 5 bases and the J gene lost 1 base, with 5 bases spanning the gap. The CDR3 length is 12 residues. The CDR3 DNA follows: TGTGCCAGCAGTGGACTTAACTATGGCTACACCTTC. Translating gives CASSGLNYGYTF.

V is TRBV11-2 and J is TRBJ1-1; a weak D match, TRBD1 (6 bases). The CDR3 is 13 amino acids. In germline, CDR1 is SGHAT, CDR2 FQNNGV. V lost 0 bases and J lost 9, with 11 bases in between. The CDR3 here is CASSLDRGLQAFF. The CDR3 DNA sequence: TGTGCCAGCAGCTTAGATCGGGGGCTCCAAGCTTTCTTT. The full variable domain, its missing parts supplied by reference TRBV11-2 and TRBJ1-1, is EAGVAQSPRYKIIEKRQSVAFWCNPISGHATLYWYQQILGQGPKLLIQFQNNGVVDDSQLPKDRFSAERLKGVDSTLKIQPAKLEDSAVYLCASSLDRGLQAFFGQGTRLTVV.

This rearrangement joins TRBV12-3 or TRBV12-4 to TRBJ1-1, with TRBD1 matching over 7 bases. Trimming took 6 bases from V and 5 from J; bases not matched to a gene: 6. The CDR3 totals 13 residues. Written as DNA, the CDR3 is TGTGCCAGCAGCCTACAGGGGAAGACTGAAGCTTTCTTT. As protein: CASSLQGKTEAFF.

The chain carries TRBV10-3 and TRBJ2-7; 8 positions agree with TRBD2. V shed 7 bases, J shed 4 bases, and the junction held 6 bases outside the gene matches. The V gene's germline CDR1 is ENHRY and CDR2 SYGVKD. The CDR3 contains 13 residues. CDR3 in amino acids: CAITAGVGYEQYF. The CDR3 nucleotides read TGTGCCATCACAGCGGGAGTGGGTTACGAGCAGTACTTC.

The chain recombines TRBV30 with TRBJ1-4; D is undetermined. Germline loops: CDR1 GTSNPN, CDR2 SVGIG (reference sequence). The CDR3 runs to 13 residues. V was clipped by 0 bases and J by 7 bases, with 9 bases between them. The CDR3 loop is CAWSVMSGEKLFF. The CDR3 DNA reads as TGTGCCTGGAGTGTGATGAGTGGTGAAAAACTGTTTTTT. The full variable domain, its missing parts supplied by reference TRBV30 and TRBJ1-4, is SQTIHQWPATLVQPVGSPLSLECTVEGTSNPNLYWYRQAAGRGLQLLFYSVGIGQISSEVPQNLSASRPQDRQFILSSKKLLLSDSGFYLCAWSVMSGEKLFFGSGTQLSVL.

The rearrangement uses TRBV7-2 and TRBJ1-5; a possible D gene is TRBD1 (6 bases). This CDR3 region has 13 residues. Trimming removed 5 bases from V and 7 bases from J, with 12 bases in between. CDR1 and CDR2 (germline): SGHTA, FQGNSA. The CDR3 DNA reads TGTGCCAGCAGCACCCAGGACAGCCAGCCCCAGCATTTT. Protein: CASSTQDSQPQHF. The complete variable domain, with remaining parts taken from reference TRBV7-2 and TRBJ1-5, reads GAGVSQSPSNKVTEKGKDVELRCDPISGHTALYWYRQSLGQGLEFLIYFQGNSAPDKSGLPSDRFSAERTGGSVSTLTIQRTQQEDSAVYLCASSTQDSQPQHFGDGTRLSIL.

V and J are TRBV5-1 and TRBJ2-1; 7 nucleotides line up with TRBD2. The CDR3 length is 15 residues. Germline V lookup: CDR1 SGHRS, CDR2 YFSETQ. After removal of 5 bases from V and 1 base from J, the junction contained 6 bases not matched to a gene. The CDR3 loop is CASSGGEWSYNEQFF. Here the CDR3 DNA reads TGCGCCAGCAGTGGGGGGGAGTGGTCCTACAATGAGCAGTTCTTC.

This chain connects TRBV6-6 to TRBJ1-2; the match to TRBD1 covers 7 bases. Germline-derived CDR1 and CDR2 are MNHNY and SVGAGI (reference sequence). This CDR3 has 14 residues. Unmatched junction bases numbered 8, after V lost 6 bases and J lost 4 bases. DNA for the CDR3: TGTGCCAGCAGGCCGGGACAGCGAAGCTATGGCTACACCTTC. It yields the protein CASRPGQRSYGYTF.

CDR3 in amino acids: CASSYLGTVQETQYF. CDR3 sequence (DNA): TGTGCCAGCAGTTACCTCGGGACAGTCCAAGAGACCCAGTACTTC. The J gene is TRBJ2-5, the V gene TRBV27, with 7 bases fitting TRBD1. With 4 bases clipped from V and 1 base from J, the junction kept 6 bases outside the gene matches. The germline gives CDR1 MNHEY, CDR2 SMNVEV (reference sequence). The CDR3 is 15 amino acids.

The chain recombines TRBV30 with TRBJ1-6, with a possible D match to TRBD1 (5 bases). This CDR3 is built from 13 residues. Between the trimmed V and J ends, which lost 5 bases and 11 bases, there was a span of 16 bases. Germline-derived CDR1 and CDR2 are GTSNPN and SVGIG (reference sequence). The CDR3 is CAWAVRDGTPLHF. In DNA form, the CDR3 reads TGTGCCTGGGCCGTTAGGGACGGGACACCCCTCCACTTT.

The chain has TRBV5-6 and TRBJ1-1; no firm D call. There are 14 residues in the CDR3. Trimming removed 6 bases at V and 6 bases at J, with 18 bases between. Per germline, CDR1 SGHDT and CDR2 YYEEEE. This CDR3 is CASTVRPRGPEAFF. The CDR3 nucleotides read TGTGCCAGCACCGTGAGACCCCGCGGTCCTGAAGCTTTCTTT.

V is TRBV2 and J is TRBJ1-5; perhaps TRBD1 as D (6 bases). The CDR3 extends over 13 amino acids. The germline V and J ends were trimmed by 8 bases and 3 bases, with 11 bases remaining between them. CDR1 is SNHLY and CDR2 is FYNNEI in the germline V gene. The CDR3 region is CASRQELNQPQHF. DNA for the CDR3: TGTGCCAGCCGACAGGAGCTCAATCAGCCCCAGCATTTT. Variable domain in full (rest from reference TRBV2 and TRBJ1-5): EPEVTQTPSHQVTQMGQEVILRCVPISNHLYFYWYRQILGQKVEFLVSFYNNEISEKSEIFDDQFSVERPDGSNFTLKIRSTKLEDSAMYFCASRQELNQPQHFGDGTRLSIL.

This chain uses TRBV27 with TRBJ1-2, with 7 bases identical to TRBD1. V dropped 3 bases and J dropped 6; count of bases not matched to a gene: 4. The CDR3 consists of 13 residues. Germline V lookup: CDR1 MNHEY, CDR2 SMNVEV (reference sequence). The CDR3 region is CASSFSRGHGYTF. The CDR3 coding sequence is TGTGCCAGCAGTTTTTCAAGGGGGCATGGCTACACCTTC.

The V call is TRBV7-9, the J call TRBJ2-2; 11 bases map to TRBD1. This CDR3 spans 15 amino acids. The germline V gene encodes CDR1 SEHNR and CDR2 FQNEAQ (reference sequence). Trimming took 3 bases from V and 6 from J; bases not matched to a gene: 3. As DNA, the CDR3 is TGTGCCAGCAGCTTCTGGACAGGGGGCCCCGGGGAGCTGTTTTTT. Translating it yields CASSFWTGGPGELFF.